A single sample is the source of the 24 T cell receptor beta chains below, sequenced in a study of T cells in localized non-small cell lung cancer. Profiled with immunoSEQ multiplex PCR; TCRdb holds only in-frame clones, not every one. The sample consists of some 850 clones, less than 25% of them appearing once. The sequencing used normal lung tissue next to the tumor, collected before any cancer treatment. These receptors all come from a man between 40 and 75 years old with stage I squamous cell lung carcinoma.

The chain carries TRBV1 and TRBJ2-1; TRBD2, the table's D call, was not compared with the DNA. TRBV1 is a listed pseudogene. This CDR3 region has 18 residues. As DNA, the CDR3 is TGCGCCAGCAGCCAAGATCATAGGCTAGCGGGGCTCTACAATGAGCAGTTCTTC. Protein: CASSQDHRLAGLYNEQFF.

Only a few counts were recorded for this clone. The chain's CDR3 is CASNQRGANYGYTF. The CDR3 coding sequence is TGTGCCAGCAACCAAAGAGGGGCTAACTATGGCTACACCTTC. The V gene is TRBV12-5, the J gene TRBJ1-2; a weak D match, TRBD1 (5 bases). The CDR3 covers 14 residues. Germline CDR1 LGHNT, CDR2 FRNRAP. Drawing the rest from reference TRBV12-5 and TRBJ1-2, the complete variable domain is DARVTQTPRHKVTEMGQEVTMRCQPILGHNTVFWYRQTMMQGLELLAYFRNRAPLDDSGMPKDRFSAEMPDATLATLKIQPSEPRDSAVYFCASNQRGANYGYTFGSGTRLTVV.

The chain is built from TRBV11-3 and TRBJ1-5; possible D gene TRBD1, 6 bases. The CDR3 sequence is 15 residues long. Trimming removed 5 bases from V and 7 bases from J, with 18 bases in between. Germline lookup yields CDR1 SGHNT and CDR2 YENEEA. DNA of the CDR3: TGTGCCAGCAGCAAAGAGGTCGGGGGCGGGCAGCCCCAGCATTTT. Amino acids: CASSKEVGGGQPQHF.

This clone was seen only a few times. The chain recombines TRBV11-3 with TRBJ2-3; 11 bases match TRBD2. CDR1 SGHNT and CDR2 YENEEA come from the germline V gene. V lost 5 bases and J lost 1; bases outside the gene matches: 11. The CDR3 length is 18 residues. This CDR3 is CASSQTSGGSLGTDTQYF. DNA of the CDR3: TGTGCCAGCAGCCAAACTAGCGGGGGAAGTCTTGGCACAGATACGCAGTATTTT.

The chain couples TRBV28 to TRBJ1-5; tentatively, D is TRBD1 (6 bases). CDR3 length: 15 residues. Germline V gives CDR1 MDHEN, CDR2 SYDVKM. V was clipped by 6 bases and J by 5 bases, with 17 bases between them. CDR3 in DNA: TGTGCCAGCAGCCGCCCGACAGGCTCATATCAGCCCCAGCATTTT. Amino acids: CASSRPTGSYQPQHF.

This clone was recorded a few times. This chain joins TRBV11-3 and TRBJ1-3; TRBD1 aligns across 8 bases. Looked up from germline, CDR1 is SGHNT and CDR2 is YENEEA. The V gene end was trimmed by 0 bases and the J gene end by 4 bases; junction bases not matched to a gene: 2. The CDR3 loop spans 15 amino acids. This CDR3 reads CASSLDWTGGNTIYF. In nucleotides, the CDR3 is TGTGCCAGCAGCTTAGATTGGACAGGGGGAAACACCATATATTTT.

This clone was observed a few times. The genes are TRBV6-8 and TRBJ1-2, with unresolved D. Germline V CDR1 and CDR2: MNHGY, SAAAGT. Trimming shortened V by 2 bases and J by 6 bases, and 7 bases separated the two germline ends. This CDR3 comprises 12 residues. In DNA form, the CDR3 reads TGTGCCAGCAGTTACATGGGGAATGGCTACACCTTC. It codes for CASSYMGNGYTF.

This clone occurred a few times. The rearrangement uses TRBV29-1 and TRBJ1-2; TRBD1 matches at 11 bases. The CDR3 runs to 13 residues. The V and J ends lost 5 bases and 7 bases, in that order; junction bases with no gene match: 6. Per the germline V gene, CDR1 is SQVTM and CDR2 is ANQGSEA. CDR3 residues: CSVLQDRGPGYTF. CDR3 sequence (DNA): TGCAGCGTTCTCCAGGACAGGGGGCCTGGCTACACCTTC. Full variable domain (remainder filled in from reference TRBV29-1 and TRBJ1-2): SAVISQKPSRDICQRGTSLTIQCQVDSQVTMMFWYRQQPGQSLTLIATANQGSEATYESGFVIDKFPISRPNLTFSTLTVSNMSPEDSSIYLCSVLQDRGPGYTFGSGTRLTVV.

This clone was recorded a few times. The chain uses TRBV7-1 and TRBJ2-1; the match to TRBD1 covers 7 bases. TRBV7-1 is identified as an open reading frame with a role that is uncertain. This CDR3 region has 15 residues. Trimming took 4 bases from V and 4 from J; bases not matched to a gene: 7. This CDR3 reads CASSLQGQTYNEQFF. The DNA of the CDR3 is TGTGCCAGCAGCTTGCAGGGACAGACTTACAATGAGCAGTTCTTC.

This clone was seen more than once but under ten times. The chain carries TRBV9 and TRBJ2-7; TRBD1 agrees at 9 bases. The CDR3 is made up of 12 amino acids. CDR1 SGDLS and CDR2 YYNGEE come from the germline V gene. V was clipped by 5 bases and J by 4 bases; unmatched bases: 1. The CDR3 nucleotides are TGTGCCAGCAGGGACAGGGGTTACGAGCAGTACTTC. This codes for CASRDRGYEQYF.

The chain has TRBV29-1 and TRBJ1-1, with D maybe TRBD1 (5 bases). V shed 4 bases and J shed 5 bases, with 20 bases lying between them. Germline V gene data show CDR1 as SQVTM and CDR2 as ANQGSEA. The CDR3 contains 15 residues. The CDR3 nucleotides are TGCAGCGTTGTGGGGACGCCTTTGGAGGGGACTGAAGCTTTCTTT. Amino acids: CSVVGTPLEGTEAFF. The full variable domain, with the rest looked up from reference TRBV29-1 and TRBJ1-1, is SAVISQKPSRDICQRGTSLTIQCQVDSQVTMMFWYRQQPGQSLTLIATANQGSEATYESGFVIDKFPISRPNLTFSTLTVSNMSPEDSSIYLCSVVGTPLEGTEAFFGQGTRLTVV.

The sample holds a few counts of this clone. V and J are TRBV6-8 and TRBJ1-2, with TRBD1 matching over 10 bases. Trimming took 8 bases from V and 3 from J; bases not matched to a gene: 3. This CDR3 has 13 residues. The germline gives CDR1 MNHGY, CDR2 SAAAGT. The CDR3 DNA reads as TGTGCCAGCTCGACAGGGGGCGACTATGGCTACACCTTC. The encoded protein is CASSTGGDYGYTF.

V and J are TRBV11-3 and TRBJ2-3; D is uncertain. This CDR3 has 14 amino acids. The V end was cut by 2 bases, the J end by 2 bases, with 8 bases between. CDR1 is SGHNT and CDR2 is YENEEA in the germline V gene. The CDR3, as DNA: TGTGCCAGCAGCTTACTAGGCCTCACAGATACGCAGTATTTT. As protein: CASSLLGLTDTQYF.

The rearrangement uses TRBV28 and TRBJ1-6; D perhaps matches TRBD1 (5 bases). Trimming stripped 2 bases from V and 9 bases from J, with 14 bases between. Germline V gene lookup returns CDR1 MDHEN and CDR2 SYDVKM. The CDR3 length is 15 residues. CDR3 sequence (DNA): TGTGCCAGCAGTTTAATAATAGGGACGGGTTCACCCCTCCACTTT. Translated, it gives CASSLIIGTGSPLHF.

This clone is large in the sample. The gene calls are TRBV9 and TRBJ1-1; D is unclear. V lost 3 bases, J lost 3 bases, and 12 bases lay in between. The CDR3 has 14 amino acids. Germline values: CDR1 SGDLS, CDR2 YYNGEE. In DNA form, the CDR3 reads TGTGCCAGCAGCGCCATCCTGCCGGACACTGAAGCTTTCTTT. Translated, it gives CASSAILPDTEAFF.

This clone is termed large. The chain employs TRBV6-8 and TRBJ1-2, with a weak D call TRBD1 (6 bases). CDR1 and CDR2 (germline): MNHGY, SAAAGT. The CDR3 contains 17 residues. V gave up 5 bases and J gave up 4 bases, with 23 bases separating them. CDR3 in amino acids: CASSPPFTGFSSYGYTF. Written as DNA, the CDR3 is TGTGCCAGCAGTCCCCCGTTCACAGGGTTTTCAAGCTATGGCTACACCTTC.

By sample share, this clone is large (0.1 to 1%). The chain employs TRBV6-8 and TRBJ1-2, with D tentatively TRBD1 (6 bases). The length of the CDR3 is 14 residues. V lost 5 bases and J lost 7, with 17 bases in between. Germline V lookup: CDR1 MNHGY, CDR2 SAAAGT. CDR3 in DNA: TGTGCCAGCAGTCGCGCCAGGGGTTCTGGTGGCTACACCTTC. It encodes CASSRARGSGGYTF.

This clone was picked up a small number of times. The chain combines TRBV28 with TRBJ1-2; 9 bases are shared with TRBD1. The CDR3 extends over 14 amino acids. The J segment lost 8 bases and the V segment lost 3 bases, leaving 7 bases of the junction unmatched. In germline, CDR1 is MDHEN, CDR2 SYDVKM. The CDR3 DNA sequence: TGTGCCAGCAGTTTTGAACAGGGGGCGCGGGGCTACACCTTC. This gives the protein CASSFEQGARGYTF.

This clone was seen a few times. J is TRBJ2-5 and V is TRBV11-3; 8 bases line up with TRBD1. This CDR3 contains 14 residues. V shed 5 bases and J 5 bases; nucleotides not matched to a gene: 7. CDR1 is SGHNT, CDR2 YENEEA, per germline. Here the CDR3 reads CASSPNRGRETQYF. The CDR3, as DNA: TGTGCCAGCAGCCCAAACAGGGGGAGGGAGACCCAGTACTTC.

V and J are TRBV25-1 and TRBJ1-2, with D perhaps matching TRBD1 (6 bases). The CDR3 is made up of 15 amino acids. The germline CDR1 and CDR2 sequences are MGHDK and SYGVNS. V shed 3 bases and J shed 6 bases, with 17 bases lying between them. The DNA of the CDR3 is TGTGCCAGCAGTGACTCCTCCCGGGGGCTTAATGGCTACACCTTC. Residues: CASSDSSRGLNGYTF.

Relative to its sample, this clone is medium-sized. The chain links TRBV6-8 to TRBJ1-3; D remains ambiguous. Germline V gives CDR1 MNHGY, CDR2 SAAAGT. The V and J ends lost 5 bases and 0 bases respectively, with 11 bases between them. The CDR3 runs to 15 residues. CDR3 nucleotides: TGTGCCAGCAGTAGAGCCAGGAGCTCTGGAAACACCATATATTTT. The encoded protein is CASSRARSSGNTIYF.

By proportion, this clone is large (0.1 to 1%). The rearrangement links TRBV11-3 to TRBJ2-5; D may match TRBD1 or TRBD2 (5 bases each). The germline CDR1 and CDR2 sequences are SGHNT and YENEEA. The CDR3 contains 16 residues. V lost 3 bases and J lost 4, with 18 bases in between. CDR3 sequence reads: CASSLGPAARGETQYF. The CDR3 region has the DNA TGTGCCAGCAGCTTGGGCCCAGCGGCGAGGGGAGAGACCCAGTACTTC.

This sequence joins TRBV11-3 and TRBJ2-7; 7 bases are shared with TRBD1. CDR1 is SGHNT, CDR2 YENEEA, per germline. V was pared by 8 bases and J by 6 bases, with 13 bases of the junction left unmatched. CDR3 size: 14 residues. The DNA of the CDR3 is TGTGCCAGCTTACAGGGGACAAGCCCAGGCGAGCAGTACTTC. Translated, it gives CASLQGTSPGEQYF. Filled out from reference TRBV11-3 and TRBJ2-7, the complete variable domain reads EAGVVQSPRYKIIEKKQPVAFWCNPISGHNTLYWYLQNLGQGPELLIRYENEEAVDDSQLPKDRFSAERLKGVDSTLKIQPAELGDSAVYLCASLQGTSPGEQYFGPGTRLTVT.

V and J are TRBV11-3 and TRBJ2-1, with 11 bases aligning to TRBD1. From germline, CDR1 is SGHNT and CDR2 YENEEA. CDR3 size: 15 residues. V lost 3 bases to trimming and J lost 7 bases; unmatched junction nucleotides: 5. For the CDR3, the DNA is TGTGCCAGCAGCTTGAGGACAGGGGGCTCGAATGAGCAGTTCTTC. It translates to CASSLRTGGSNEQFF.